This is a list of T cell receptor beta chains from one sample in a study of OX40 agonist ivuxolimab in advanced cancers. Profiled with immunoSEQ multiplex PCR; TCRdb holds only in-frame clones, not every one. The sample holds about 18,000 clones, 90% seen once. Material: CD4+ or CD8+ T cells sorted from blood, obtained in a trial of the OX40 agonist ivuxolimab. Receptors were obtained from an adult with an advanced solid tumor such as melanoma, head and neck, liver or kidney cancer. Both conserved end residues are part of each CDR3. A D gene is named only where the DNA matches it firmly. Clone size is given for some rows only: seen once, a few or many times, or a class if the clone is expanded.

clone_size	d_call	v_call	j_call	cdr3_nt	cdr3_aa
NA	NA	TRBV13	TRBJ2-4	TGTGCCAGCAGCAAGAAGGGCAAAAACATTCAGTACTTC	CASSKKGKNIQYF
NA	NA	TRBV19	TRBJ2-7	TGTGCCAGTAGTATAGTTGCAGGGAGCGAGCAGTACTTC	CASSIVAGSEQYF
NA	NA	TRBV4-1	TRBJ2-7	TGCGCCAGCAGCCATGTAACCGGGAGAGAGCAGTACTTC	CASSHVTGREQYF
NA	NA	TRBV7-9	TRBJ2-4	TGTGCCAGCAGCTCCCAGGGGGGACCCAAAAACATTCAGTACTTC	CASSSQGGPKNIQYF
few	NA	TRBV19	TRBJ1-1	TGTGCCAGTATCGCAGGAAACACTGAAGCTTTCTTT	CASIAGNTEAFF
NA	NA	TRBV7-8	TRBJ2-1	TGTGCCAGCAGCATGGGACCCGCCGGATGGCAGTTCTTC	CASSMGPAGWQFF
once	TRBD2	TRBV29-1	TRBJ2-3	TGCAGCGTTGAAGTCGGACTAGCGGGAATAGCAGATACGCAGTATTTT	CSVEVGLAGIADTQYF
NA	TRBD1	TRBV2	TRBJ2-1	TGTGCCAGCAGAGCCGGGACAGGCTCCTACAATGAGCAGTTCTTC	CASRAGTGSYNEQFF
NA	NA	TRBV10-2	TRBJ2-1	TGCGCCAGCAGGCGCAATGAGCAGTTCTTC	CASRRNEQFF
NA	TRBD2	TRBV27	TRBJ2-7	TGTGCCAGCCGGACTAGTTCCTACGAGCAGTACTTC	CASRTSSYEQYF
NA	NA	TRBV6-5	TRBJ2-7	TGTGCCAGCTGTTCGGAGAACATCTACGAGCAGTACTTC	CASCSENIYEQYF
NA	TRBD2	TRBV10-1	TRBJ2-2	TGCGCCAGCAGTGATTTGGCCGTCGGGCTAGCGGGAGGACCCGGGGAGCTGTTTTTT	CASSDLAVGLAGGPGELFF
NA	NA	TRBV29-1	TRBJ2-3	TGCAGCGCTCCGGACAGCACAGATACGCAGTATTTT	CSAPDSTDTQYF
NA	TRBD1	TRBV6-6	TRBJ1-2	TGTGCCAGTGAGGGACAGGGGGCGTCGGACTATGGCTACACCTTC	CASEGQGASDYGYTF
NA	TRBD2	TRBV4-3	TRBJ2-7	TGCGCCAGCAGCCAAGGGGGGGGTTACGAGCAGTACTTC	CASSQGGGYEQYF
NA	NA	TRBV9	TRBJ2-1	TGTGCCAGCAGCGTAGAGGAGCCCATCGATGAGCAGTTCTTC	CASSVEEPIDEQFF
NA	NA	TRBV7-9	TRBJ1-5	TGTGCCAGCAGCACCGTTAAAGAACCCAATCAGCCCCAGCATTTT	CASSTVKEPNQPQHF
once	TRBD1	TRBV11-2	TRBJ2-5	TGTGCCAGCAGCTTAGCCCCACAGGGGTTGTTCGAGACCCAGTACTTC	CASSLAPQGLFETQYF
NA	TRBD1	TRBV9	TRBJ2-2	TGTGCCAGCAGCAAGACGGGACAGGGCTCCGGGGAGCTGTTTTTT	CASSKTGQGSGELFF
NA	NA	TRBV19	TRBJ1-5	TGTGCCAGCGGGCAGGGATCCCGGGGTCAGCCCCAGCATTTT	CASGQGSRGQPQHF
medium-sized	NA	TRBV9	TRBJ2-3	TGTGCCAGCAGCGAGGGGGATACGCAGTATTTT	CASSEGDTQYF
NA	NA	TRBV7-8	TRBJ1-5	TGTGCCAGCAGCTCCTCCGGTCAGCCCCAGCATTTT	CASSSSGQPQHF
NA	TRBD1	TRBV4-2	TRBJ2-3	TGTGCCAGCAGCCAAGGGACAGGAGGCACAGATACGCAGTATTTT	CASSQGTGGTDTQYF
NA	NA	TRBV27	TRBJ1-6	TGTGCCAGCAGTTATCAGGGAGGCTCCTATAATTCACCCCTCCACTTT	CASSYQGGSYNSPLHF
NA	NA	TRBV2	TRBJ1-5	TGTGCCAGCAGCGCCCTGGATGCCAATCAGCCCCAGCATTTT	CASSALDANQPQHF
NA	NA	TRBV27	TRBJ2-1	TGTGCCAGCAGTTCCTTACTAGGACCCAATGAGCAGTTCTTC	CASSSLLGPNEQFF
NA	NA	TRBV11-1	TRBJ2-2	TGTGCCAGCAGCTTATCTGGAGCCGGGGAGCTGTTTTTT	CASSLSGAGELFF
once	TRBD1	TRBV7-9	TRBJ2-5	TGTGCCAGCAGCCCGCTGACAGGGGGCCCCCAAGAGACCCAGTACTTC	CASSPLTGGPQETQYF
once	NA	TRBV4-1	TRBJ2-7	TGCGCCAGCAGCCAAGAGACGCCCCGGGACAAGAGCTCCTACGAGCAGTACTTC	CASSQETPRDKSSYEQYF
NA	NA	TRBV28	TRBJ1-1	TGTGCCAGCGGCCCGGGACGTATTTCTAGGGGGTACATGAACACTGAAGCTTTCTTT	CASGPGRISRGYMNTEAFF
NA	TRBD2	TRBV7-9	TRBJ2-4	TGTGCCAGCAGCGAGACTAGCGGGAGGGAGAACATTCAGTACTTC	CASSETSGRENIQYF
NA	NA	TRBV9	TRBJ1-3	TGTGCCAGCAGCGGAACTCGAAACACCATATATTTT	CASSGTRNTIYF
NA	NA	TRBV28	TRBJ1-2	TGTGCCAGCAGTTTAGACCCGGACGGGAACTATGGCTACACCTTC	CASSLDPDGNYGYTF
NA	TRBD2	TRBV5-8	TRBJ2-7	TGTGCCAGCAGCTTGGACCGGACTAGCGGTCCTCACTCCTACGAGCAGTACTTC	CASSLDRTSGPHSYEQYF
NA	NA	TRBV7-6	TRBJ2-5	TGTGCCAGCAGCTTAGCTTGGGGGGACCAAGAGACCCAGTACTTC	CASSLAWGDQETQYF
NA	TRBD2	TRBV7-7	TRBJ2-2	TGTGCTAGCAGCGTGGCGGCTAGCGGGAAAGGGACCGGGGAGCTGTTTTTT	CASSVAASGKGTGELFF
NA	NA	TRBV4-1	TRBJ2-3	TGCGCCACGGGGGTAGCGGGCACAGATACGCAGTATTTT	CATGVAGTDTQYF
NA	NA	TRBV28	TRBJ2-6	TGTGCCAGCAGCCCCGCACCTGCCTCTGGGGCCAACGTCCTGACTTTC	CASSPAPASGANVLTF
NA	NA	TRBV11-3	TRBJ2-5	TGTGCCAGCAGCTCCCGGGTCACGGGGGAGACCCAGTACTTC	CASSSRVTGETQYF
NA	TRBD1	TRBV5-6	TRBJ2-7	TGTGCCAGCAGCCCCCGGGACAGGCCCTACGAGCAGTACTTC	CASSPRDRPYEQYF
NA	TRBD1	TRBV7-6	TRBJ2-1	TGTGCCAGCAGCTTTGAGGACAGGGCCAATGAGCAGTTCTTC	CASSFEDRANEQFF
NA	NA	TRBV29-1	TRBJ2-1	TGCAGCGGTTTAGGACTGGAAGTTTACAATGAGCAGTTCTTC	CSGLGLEVYNEQFF
NA	NA	TRBV5-6	TRBJ2-1	TGTGCCAGCAAATCAGAGGGAGCTTACAATGAGCAGTTCTTC	CASKSEGAYNEQFF
NA	TRBD1	TRBV28	TRBJ1-6	TGTGCCAGCAATCCGGGACAGGGTCTTAATTCACCCCTCCACTTT	CASNPGQGLNSPLHF
NA	TRBD2	TRBV18	TRBJ2-7	TGTGCCAGCTCACCAGAGGCGGGAGATGTATCCTACGAGCAGTACTTC	CASSPEAGDVSYEQYF
NA	NA	TRBV11-3	TRBJ2-7	TGTGCCAGCAGCCCACCCGACAGCACCTACGAGCAGTACTTC	CASSPPDSTYEQYF
NA	TRBD2	TRBV7-9	TRBJ2-3	TGTGCCAGCAGCCGAGCGGGATACACAGATACGCAGTATTTT	CASSRAGYTDTQYF
NA	NA	TRBV12-5	TRBJ1-5	TGTGCTACTGCATGGGATAGCAATCAGCCCCAGCATTTT	CATAWDSNQPQHF